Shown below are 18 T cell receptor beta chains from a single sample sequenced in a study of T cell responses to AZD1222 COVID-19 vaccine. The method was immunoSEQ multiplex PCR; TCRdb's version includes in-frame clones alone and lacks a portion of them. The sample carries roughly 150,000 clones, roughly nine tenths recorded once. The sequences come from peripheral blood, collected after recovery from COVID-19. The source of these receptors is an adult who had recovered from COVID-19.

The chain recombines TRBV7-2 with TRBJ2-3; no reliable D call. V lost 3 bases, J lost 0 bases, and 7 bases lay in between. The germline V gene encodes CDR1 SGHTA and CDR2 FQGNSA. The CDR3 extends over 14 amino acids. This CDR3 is CASSFDSSTDTQYF. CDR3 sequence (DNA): TGTGCCAGCAGCTTCGACTCTAGCACAGATACGCAGTATTTT.

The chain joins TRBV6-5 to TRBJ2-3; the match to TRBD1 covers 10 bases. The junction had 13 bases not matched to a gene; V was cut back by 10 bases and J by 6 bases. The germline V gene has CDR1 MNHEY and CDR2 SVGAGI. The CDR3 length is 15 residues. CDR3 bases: TGTGCCACCTCAGGGGGAGACAGGGGGCCCGATACGCAGTATTTT. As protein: CATSGGDRGPDTQYF.

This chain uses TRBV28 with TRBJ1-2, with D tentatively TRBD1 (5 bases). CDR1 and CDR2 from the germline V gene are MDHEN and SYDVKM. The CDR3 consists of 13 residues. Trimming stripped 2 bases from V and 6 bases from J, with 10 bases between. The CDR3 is CASSLRGGNGYTF. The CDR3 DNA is TGTGCCAGCAGTTTACGTGGGGGAAATGGCTACACCTTC.

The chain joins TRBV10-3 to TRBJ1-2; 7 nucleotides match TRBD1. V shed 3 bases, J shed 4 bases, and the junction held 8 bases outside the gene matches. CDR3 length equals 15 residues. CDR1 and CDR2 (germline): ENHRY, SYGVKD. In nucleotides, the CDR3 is TGTGCCATCAGTGATCTACGACAGGGTTCCTATGGCTACACCTTC. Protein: CAISDLRQGSYGYTF.

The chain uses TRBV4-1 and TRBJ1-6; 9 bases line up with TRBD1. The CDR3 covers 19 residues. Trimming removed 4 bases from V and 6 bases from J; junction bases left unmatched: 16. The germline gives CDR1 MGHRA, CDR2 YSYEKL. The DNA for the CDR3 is TGCGCCAGCAGCCTCCGAGGCTCTACAGGGGGCGCCCCTAATTCACCCCTCCACTTT. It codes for CASSLRGSTGGAPNSPLHF.

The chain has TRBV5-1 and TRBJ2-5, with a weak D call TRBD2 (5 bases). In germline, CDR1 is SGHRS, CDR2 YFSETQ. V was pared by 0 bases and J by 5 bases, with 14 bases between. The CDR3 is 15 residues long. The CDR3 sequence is CASSLAGLHGETQYF. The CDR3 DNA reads TGCGCCAGCAGCTTGGCCGGACTCCACGGGGAGACCCAGTACTTC.

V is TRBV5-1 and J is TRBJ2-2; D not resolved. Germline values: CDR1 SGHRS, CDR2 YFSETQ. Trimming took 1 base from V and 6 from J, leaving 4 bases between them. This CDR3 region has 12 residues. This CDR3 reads CASSLIAGELFF. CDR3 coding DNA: TGCGCCAGCAGCTTGATAGCCGGGGAGCTGTTTTTT.

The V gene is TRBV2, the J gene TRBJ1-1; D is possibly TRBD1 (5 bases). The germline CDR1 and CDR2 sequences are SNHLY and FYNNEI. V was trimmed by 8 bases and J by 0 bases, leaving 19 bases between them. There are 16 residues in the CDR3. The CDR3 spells CASASRTGGMNTEAFF. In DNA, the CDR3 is TGTGCCAGCGCCAGTAGGACCGGGGGGATGAACACTGAAGCTTTCTTT.

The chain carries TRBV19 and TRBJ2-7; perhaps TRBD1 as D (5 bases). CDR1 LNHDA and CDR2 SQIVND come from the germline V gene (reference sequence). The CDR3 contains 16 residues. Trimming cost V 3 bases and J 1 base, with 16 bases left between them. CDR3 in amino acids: CASSIKAGPGSYEQYF. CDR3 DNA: TGTGCCAGTAGTATTAAGGCAGGGCCTGGTTCCTACGAGCAGTACTTC.

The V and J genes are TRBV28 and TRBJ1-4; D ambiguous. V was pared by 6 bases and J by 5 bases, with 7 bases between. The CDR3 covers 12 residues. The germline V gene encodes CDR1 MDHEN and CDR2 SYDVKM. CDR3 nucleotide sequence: TGTGCCAGCAGGCCCCCCAATGAAAAACTGTTTTTT. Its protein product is CASRPPNEKLFF.

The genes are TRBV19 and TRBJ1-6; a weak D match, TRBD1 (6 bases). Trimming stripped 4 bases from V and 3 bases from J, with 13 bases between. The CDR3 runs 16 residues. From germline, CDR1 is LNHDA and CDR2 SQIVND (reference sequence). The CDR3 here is CASSTGDAIYNSPLHF. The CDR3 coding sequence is TGTGCCAGTAGTACAGGGGATGCTATCTATAATTCACCCCTCCACTTT.

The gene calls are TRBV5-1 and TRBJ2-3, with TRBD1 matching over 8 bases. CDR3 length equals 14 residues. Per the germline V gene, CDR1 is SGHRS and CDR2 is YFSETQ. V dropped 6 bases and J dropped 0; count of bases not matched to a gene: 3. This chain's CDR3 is CASNRQGSTDTQYF. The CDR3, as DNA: TGCGCCAGCAACCGACAGGGGAGCACAGATACGCAGTATTTT.

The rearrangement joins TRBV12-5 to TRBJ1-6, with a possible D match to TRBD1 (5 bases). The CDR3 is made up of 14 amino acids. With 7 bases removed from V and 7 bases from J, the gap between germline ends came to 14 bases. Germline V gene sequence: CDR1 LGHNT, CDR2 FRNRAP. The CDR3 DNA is TGTGCTAGTGCCCCGTGGGGGGGGAATTCACCCCTCCACTTT. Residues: CASAPWGGNSPLHF.

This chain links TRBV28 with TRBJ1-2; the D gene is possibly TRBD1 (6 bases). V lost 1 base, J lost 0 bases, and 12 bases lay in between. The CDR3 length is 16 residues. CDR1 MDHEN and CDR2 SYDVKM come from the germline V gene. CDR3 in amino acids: CASSLSVTGTNYGYTF. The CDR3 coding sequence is TGTGCCAGCAGTTTATCGGTTACAGGGACTAACTATGGCTACACCTTC.

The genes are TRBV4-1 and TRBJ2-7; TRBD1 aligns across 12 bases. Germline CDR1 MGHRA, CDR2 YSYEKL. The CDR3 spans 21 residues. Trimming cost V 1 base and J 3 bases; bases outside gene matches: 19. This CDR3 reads CASSQAAVSGTGGMGNYEQYF. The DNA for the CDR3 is TGCGCCAGCAGCCAAGCGGCGGTATCCGGGACAGGGGGCATGGGGAACTACGAGCAGTACTTC.

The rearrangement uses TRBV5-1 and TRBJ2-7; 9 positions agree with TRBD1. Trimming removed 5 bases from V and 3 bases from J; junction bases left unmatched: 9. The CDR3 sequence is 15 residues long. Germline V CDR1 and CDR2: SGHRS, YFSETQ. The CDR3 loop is CASSLLQGAVYEQYF. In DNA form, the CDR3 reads TGCGCCAGCAGTTTGCTACAGGGGGCTGTCTACGAGCAGTACTTC.

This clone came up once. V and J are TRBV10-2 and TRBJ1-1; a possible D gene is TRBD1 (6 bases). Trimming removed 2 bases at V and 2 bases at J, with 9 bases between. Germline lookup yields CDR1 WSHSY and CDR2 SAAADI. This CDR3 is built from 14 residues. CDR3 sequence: CASSEGRGNTEAFF. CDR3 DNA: TGCGCCAGCAGTGAGGGCAGGGGAAACACTGAAGCTTTCTTT.

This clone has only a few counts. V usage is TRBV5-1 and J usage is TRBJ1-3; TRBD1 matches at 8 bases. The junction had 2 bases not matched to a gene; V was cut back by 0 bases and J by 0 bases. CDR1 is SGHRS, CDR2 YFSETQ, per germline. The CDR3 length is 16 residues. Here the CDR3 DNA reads TGCGCCAGCAGCTTGGAAGGACAGGGCTCTGGAAACACCATATATTTT. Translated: CASSLEGQGSGNTIYF.